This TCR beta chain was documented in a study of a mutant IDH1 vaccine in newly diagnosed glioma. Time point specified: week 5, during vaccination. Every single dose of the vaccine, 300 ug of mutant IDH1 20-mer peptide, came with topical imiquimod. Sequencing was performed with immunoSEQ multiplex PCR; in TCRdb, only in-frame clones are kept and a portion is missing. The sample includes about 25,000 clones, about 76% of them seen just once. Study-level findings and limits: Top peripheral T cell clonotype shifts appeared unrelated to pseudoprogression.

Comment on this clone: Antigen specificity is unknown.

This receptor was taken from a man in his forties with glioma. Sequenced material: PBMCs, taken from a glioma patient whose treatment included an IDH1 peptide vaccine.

The CDR3 is CASSPGSRGVGDTQYF. The CDR3 DNA reads as TGCGCCAGCAGCCCCGGCAGTCGAGGCGTGGGAGATACGCAGTATTTT. This chain links TRBV4-3 with TRBJ2-3; D is ambiguous. The CDR3 sequence is 16 residues long. Trimming removed 4 bases at V and 5 bases at J, with 19 bases between. Germline V CDR1 and CDR2: LGHNA, YSLEER.